Sequencing of this T cell receptor (beta chain) was carried out in a study of OX40 agonist ivuxolimab in advanced cancers. Study background: At 65% to 90% male, the cohort had a mean age of 60 years, ranging from about 20 to 79.

The assay was immunoSEQ multiplex PCR, and TCRdb's table has in-frame clones only and misses some. This table holds over 35,000 clones, roughly 89% found once. Sequencing used CD4+ or CD8+ T cells sorted from blood, obtained in a trial of the OX40 agonist ivuxolimab. The source of this sequence is an adult with an advanced solid tumor such as melanoma, head and neck, liver or kidney cancer.

The CDR3 loop reads CASSAGADTQYF. For the CDR3, the DNA is TGTGCCAGCAGTGCGGGGGCAGATACGCAGTATTTT. The rearrangement links TRBV6-6 to TRBJ2-3, with 7 positions matching TRBD2. Germline trimming cut 5 bases from V and 4 bases from J; bases unmatched to any gene: 0. CDR1 and CDR2 (germline): MNHNY, SVGAGI (reference sequence). The length of the CDR3 is 12 residues.